This T cell receptor (beta chain) appears in the sequencing data of a study of T-cell reconstitution after alpha-beta-depleted transplantation in children. Broader study findings: Fresh T-cell production supplied most of the T-cell counts and diversity seen one year after transplant. The origin of alpha-beta T cells about two months after transplant was reportedly several hundred expanded graft clones.

Regarding this clonotype: Its antigen is currently unknown.

The CDR3 has 13 amino acids. Between the trimmed V and J ends, which lost 0 bases and 1 base, there was a span of 4 bases. The V gene's germline CDR1 is LGHDT and CDR2 YNNKEL (reference sequence). The library targeted TCRbeta and was prepared with unique molecular identifiers. TCRdb reanalysed the PCR reads using MiXCR and keeps one entry per CDR3 protein. The sample has around 200,000 distinct CDR3 sequences, about 8.2% seen once. The source of this sequence is a male patient aged 2 to 9 who had a stem cell transplant for acute myeloid leukemia, so the T cells may come from the graft donor. V gene TRBV3-1 combines with J gene TRBJ2-7; D is ambiguous. This specimen consisted of PBMCs, mostly from graft donor cells, obtained 360 days after TCRalphabeta/CD19-depleted stem cell transplant. The CDR3 reads CASSQEPSYEQYV. The CDR3 nucleotides are TGTGCCAGCAGCCAAGAACCTTCCTACGAGCAGTACGTC.